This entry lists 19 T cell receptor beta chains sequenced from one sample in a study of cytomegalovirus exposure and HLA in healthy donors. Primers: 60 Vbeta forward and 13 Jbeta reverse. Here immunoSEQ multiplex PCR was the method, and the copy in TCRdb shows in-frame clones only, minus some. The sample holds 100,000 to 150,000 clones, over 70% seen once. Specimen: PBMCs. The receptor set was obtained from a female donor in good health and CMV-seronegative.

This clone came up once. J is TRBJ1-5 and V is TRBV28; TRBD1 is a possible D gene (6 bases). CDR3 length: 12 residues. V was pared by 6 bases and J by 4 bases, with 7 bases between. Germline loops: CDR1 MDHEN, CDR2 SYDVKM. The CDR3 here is CASRTGNQPQHF. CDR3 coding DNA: TGTGCCAGCAGAACAGGGAATCAGCCCCAGCATTTT.

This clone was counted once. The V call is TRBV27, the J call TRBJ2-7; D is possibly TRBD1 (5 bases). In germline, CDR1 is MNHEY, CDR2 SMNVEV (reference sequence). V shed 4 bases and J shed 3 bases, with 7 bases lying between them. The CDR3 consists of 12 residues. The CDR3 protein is CASSSDNYEQYF. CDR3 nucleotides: TGTGCCAGCAGTTCGGACAACTACGAGCAGTACTTC.

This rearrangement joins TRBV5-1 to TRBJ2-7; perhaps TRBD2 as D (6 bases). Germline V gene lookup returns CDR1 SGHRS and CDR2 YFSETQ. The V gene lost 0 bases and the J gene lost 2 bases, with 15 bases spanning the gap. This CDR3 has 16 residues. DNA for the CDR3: TGCGCCAGCAGCTTGGGCGGGGACCCCTCTGCCTACGAGCAGTACTTC. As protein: CASSLGGDPSAYEQYF.

This CDR3 is CASSSQMNTEAFF. CDR3 coding DNA: TGTGCCAGCAGTTCACAGATGAACACTGAAGCTTTCTTT. V usage is TRBV7-3 and J usage is TRBJ1-1; D call uncertain. The CDR3 length is 13 residues. Trimming took off 6 bases at V and 0 bases at J, with 8 bases between the two ends. Germline V CDR1 and CDR2: SGHTA, FQGTGA.

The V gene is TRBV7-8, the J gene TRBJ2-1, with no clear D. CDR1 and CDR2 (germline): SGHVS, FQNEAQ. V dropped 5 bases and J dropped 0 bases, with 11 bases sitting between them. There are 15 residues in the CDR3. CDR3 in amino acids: CASSHRPSSYNEQFF. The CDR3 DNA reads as TGTGCCAGCAGCCACCGACCTAGCTCCTACAATGAGCAGTTCTTC.

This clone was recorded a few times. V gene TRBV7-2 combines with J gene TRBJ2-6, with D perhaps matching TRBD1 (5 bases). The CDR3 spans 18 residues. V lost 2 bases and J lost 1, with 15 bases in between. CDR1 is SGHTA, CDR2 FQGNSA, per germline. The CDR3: CASSLYGSPGSGANVLTF. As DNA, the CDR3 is TGTGCCAGCAGCTTATACGGGTCCCCAGGGTCTGGGGCCAACGTCCTGACTTTC.

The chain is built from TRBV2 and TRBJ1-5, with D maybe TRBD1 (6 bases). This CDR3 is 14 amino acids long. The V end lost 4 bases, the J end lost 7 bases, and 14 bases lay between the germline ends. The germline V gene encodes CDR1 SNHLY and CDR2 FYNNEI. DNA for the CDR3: TGTGCCAGCAGTGTTAGACAGGTGGACCAGCCCCAGCATTTT. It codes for CASSVRQVDQPQHF.

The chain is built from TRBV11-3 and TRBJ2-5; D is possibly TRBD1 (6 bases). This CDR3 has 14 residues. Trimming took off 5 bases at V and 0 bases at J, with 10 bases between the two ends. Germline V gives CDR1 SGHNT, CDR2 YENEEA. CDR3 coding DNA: TGTGCCAGCAGCCCGGGGACAAACCAAGAGACCCAGTACTTC. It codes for CASSPGTNQETQYF.

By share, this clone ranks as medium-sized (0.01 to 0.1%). The DNA for the CDR3 is TGTGCCAGCAGTGACTCGAGCACTAGCGGGGGGCTCGGAGCAGATACGCAGTATTTT. Translation gives CASSDSSTSGGLGADTQYF. The chain joins TRBV6-4 to TRBJ2-3; 12 bases agree with TRBD2. Trimming at V came to 0 bases and at J to 4 bases, leaving 11 bases not matched to a gene. This CDR3 has 19 amino acids. Germline V gives CDR1 MRHNA, CDR2 SNTAGT.

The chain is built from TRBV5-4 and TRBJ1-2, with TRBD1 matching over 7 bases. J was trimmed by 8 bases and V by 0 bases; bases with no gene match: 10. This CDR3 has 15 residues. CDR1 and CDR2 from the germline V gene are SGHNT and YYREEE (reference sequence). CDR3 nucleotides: TGTGCCAGCAGCTTGGCCGGGACAGCGAGACGGGGCTACACCTTC. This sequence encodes CASSLAGTARRGYTF. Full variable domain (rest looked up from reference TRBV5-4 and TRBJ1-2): ETGVTQSPTHLIKTRGQQVTLRCSSQSGHNTVSWYQQALGQGPQFIFQYYREEENGRGNFPPRFSGLQFPNYSSELNVNALELDDSALYLCASSLAGTARRGYTFGSGTRLTVV.

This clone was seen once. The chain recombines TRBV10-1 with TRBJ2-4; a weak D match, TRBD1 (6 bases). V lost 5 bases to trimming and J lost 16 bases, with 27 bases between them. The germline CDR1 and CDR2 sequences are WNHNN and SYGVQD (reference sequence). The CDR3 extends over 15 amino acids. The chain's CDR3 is CASSPGQIWPKRGYF. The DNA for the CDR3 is TGCGCCAGCAGTCCCGGACAGATTTGGCCAAAAAGGGGATACTTC.

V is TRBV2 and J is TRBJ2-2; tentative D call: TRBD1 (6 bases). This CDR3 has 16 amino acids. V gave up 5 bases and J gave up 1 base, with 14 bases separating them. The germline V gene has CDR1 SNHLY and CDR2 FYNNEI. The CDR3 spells CASSSRGPLNTGELFF. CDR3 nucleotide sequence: TGTGCCAGCAGTTCCAGGGGCCCGCTGAACACCGGGGAGCTGTTTTTT. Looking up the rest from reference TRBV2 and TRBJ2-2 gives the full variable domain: EPEVTQTPSHQVTQMGQEVILRCVPISNHLYFYWYRQILGQKVEFLVSFYNNEISEKSEIFDDQFSVERPDGSNFTLKIRSTKLEDSAMYFCASSSRGPLNTGELFFGEGSRLTVL.

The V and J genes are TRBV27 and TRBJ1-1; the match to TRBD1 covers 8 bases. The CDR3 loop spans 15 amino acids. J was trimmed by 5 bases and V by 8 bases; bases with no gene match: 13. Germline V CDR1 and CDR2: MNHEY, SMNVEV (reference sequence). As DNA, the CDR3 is TGTGCCAGCCGCCCCCTGGGCAGGGGGCTTACTGAAGCTTTCTTT. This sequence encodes CASRPLGRGLTEAFF.

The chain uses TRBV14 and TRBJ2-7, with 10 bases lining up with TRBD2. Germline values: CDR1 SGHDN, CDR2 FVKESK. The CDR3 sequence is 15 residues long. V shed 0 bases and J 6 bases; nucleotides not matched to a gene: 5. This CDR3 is CASSQELAGPAEQYF. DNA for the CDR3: TGTGCCAGCAGCCAAGAACTAGCGGGACCTGCCGAGCAGTACTTC.

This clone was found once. The CDR3 DNA reads as TGTGCCAGCAGTCCCTCAGTCTACGAGCAGTACTTC. The encoded protein is CASSPSVYEQYF. This chain uses TRBV14 with TRBJ2-7; no clear D. Germline V gene sequence: CDR1 SGHDN, CDR2 FVKESK. V lost 6 bases and J lost 3, with 9 bases in between. This CDR3 spans 12 amino acids.

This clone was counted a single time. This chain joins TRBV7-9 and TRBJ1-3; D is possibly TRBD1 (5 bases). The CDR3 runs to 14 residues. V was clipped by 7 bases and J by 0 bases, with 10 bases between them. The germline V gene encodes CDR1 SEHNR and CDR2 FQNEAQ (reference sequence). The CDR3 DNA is TGTGCCAGCACACAACAGGCCTCTGGAAACACCATATATTTT. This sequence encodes CASTQQASGNTIYF.

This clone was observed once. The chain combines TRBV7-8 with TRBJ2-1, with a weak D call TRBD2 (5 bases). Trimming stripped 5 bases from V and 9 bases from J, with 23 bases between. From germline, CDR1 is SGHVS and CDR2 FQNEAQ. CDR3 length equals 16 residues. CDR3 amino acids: CASSPQLANLGGEQFF. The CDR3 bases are TGTGCCAGCAGCCCTCAACTCGCTAATCTAGGAGGTGAGCAGTTCTTC.

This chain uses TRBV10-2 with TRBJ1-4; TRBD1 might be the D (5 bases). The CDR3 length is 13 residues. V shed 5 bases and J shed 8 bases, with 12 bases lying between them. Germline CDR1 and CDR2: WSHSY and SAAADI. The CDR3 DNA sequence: TGCGCCAGCAGTCGGGGGGAGGACGAAAAACTGTTTTTT. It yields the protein CASSRGEDEKLFF.

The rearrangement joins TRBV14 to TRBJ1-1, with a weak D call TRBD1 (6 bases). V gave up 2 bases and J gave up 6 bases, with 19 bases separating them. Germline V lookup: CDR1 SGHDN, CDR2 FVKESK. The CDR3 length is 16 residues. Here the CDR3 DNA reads TGTGCCAGCAGCCAAAGGGGCGTCAAGGGGGTCTCTGAAGCTTTCTTT. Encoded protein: CASSQRGVKGVSEAFF.